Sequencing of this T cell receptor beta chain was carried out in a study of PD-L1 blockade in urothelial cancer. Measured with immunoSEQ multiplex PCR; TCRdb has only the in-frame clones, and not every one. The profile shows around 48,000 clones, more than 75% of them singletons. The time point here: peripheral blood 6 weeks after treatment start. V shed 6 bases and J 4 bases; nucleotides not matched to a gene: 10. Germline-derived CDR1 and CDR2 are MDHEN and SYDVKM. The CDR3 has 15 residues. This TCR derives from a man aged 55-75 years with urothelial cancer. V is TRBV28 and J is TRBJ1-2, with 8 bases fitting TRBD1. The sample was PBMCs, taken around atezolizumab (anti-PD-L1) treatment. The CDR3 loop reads CASRGRGTGLYGYTF. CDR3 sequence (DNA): TGTGCCAGCAGGGGACGGGGGACAGGACTCTATGGCTACACCTTC.